These 30 T cell receptor beta chains were sequenced from one sample in a study of T cell changes during pregnancy in multiple sclerosis. Sequencing used immunoSEQ multiplex PCR; TCRdb keeps in-frame clones, though not all of them. The repertoire holds fewer than 85,000 clones, with 75% to 90% as singletons. The sequencing used peripheral blood, collected before pregnancy. The receptor source for this set is a female donor with multiple sclerosis, enrolled in a pregnancy study.

The chain employs TRBV9 and TRBJ2-2; 7 bases fit TRBD1. Germline CDR1 SGDLS, CDR2 YYNGEE. The J segment lost 2 bases and the V segment lost 0 bases, leaving 1 base of the junction unmatched. This CDR3 region has 15 residues. The CDR3 region is CASSVGQGNTGELFF. For the CDR3, the DNA is TGTGCCAGCAGCGTAGGACAGGGTAACACCGGGGAGCTGTTTTTT.

The gene calls are TRBV4-1 and TRBJ2-7; 11 bases align to TRBD2. Germline V gene data show CDR1 as MGHRA and CDR2 as YSYEKL. The J segment lost 3 bases and the V segment lost 1 base, leaving 5 bases of the junction unmatched. This CDR3 is 16 amino acids long. CDR3 region: CASSQVASGGLYEQYF. In nucleotides, the CDR3 is TGCGCCAGCAGCCAAGTTGCTAGCGGGGGGCTCTACGAGCAGTACTTC.

This clone showed up just a few times. This chain links TRBV19 with TRBJ1-2; D perhaps matches TRBD1 (6 bases). The length of the CDR3 is 13 residues. From germline, CDR1 is LNHDA and CDR2 SQIVND (reference sequence). The V and J ends lost 6 bases and 11 bases respectively, with 19 bases between them. In DNA, the CDR3 is TGTGCCAGTAGAAAACCCCCCGGACAGACGTACACCTTC. The encoded protein is CASRKPPGQTYTF.

The chain is built from TRBV5-4 and TRBJ1-4; D is undetermined. Germline CDR1 and CDR2: SGHNT and YYREEE (reference sequence). The CDR3 contains 13 residues. V dropped 0 bases and J dropped 3 bases, with 3 bases sitting between them. The CDR3 sequence is CASSLAANEKLFF. The CDR3 DNA reads as TGTGCCAGCAGCTTGGCCGCTAATGAAAAACTGTTTTTT.

J is TRBJ1-2 and V is TRBV5-4; no definite D call. Trimming removed 3 bases at V and 6 bases at J, with 15 bases between. Germline CDR1 reads SGHNT; CDR2 reads YYREEE (reference sequence). The CDR3 totals 14 residues. The CDR3 sequence is CASSWTGRANGYTF. CDR3 DNA: TGTGCCAGCAGCTGGACGGGGAGGGCGAATGGCTACACCTTC.

The sample holds one count of this clone. The chain recombines TRBV6-6 with TRBJ1-1; D gene uncertain. The CDR3 runs to 16 residues. The V end was cut by 0 bases, the J end by 0 bases, with 11 bases between. Per the germline V gene, CDR1 is MNHNY and CDR2 is SVGAGI (reference sequence). The CDR3 DNA reads TGTGCCAGCAGTTACTCACAGACCTTCATGAACACTGAAGCTTTCTTT. Amino acids: CASSYSQTFMNTEAFF.

The chain joins TRBV2 to TRBJ2-1; D not certain. The CDR3 length is 14 residues. CDR1 SNHLY and CDR2 FYNNEI come from the germline V gene. Trimming cost V 4 bases and J 7 bases, with 14 bases left between them. This CDR3 reads CASSVWQDPNEQFF. CDR3 bases: TGTGCCAGCAGTGTTTGGCAAGATCCTAATGAGCAGTTCTTC.

The V gene is TRBV28, the J gene TRBJ1-2, with TRBD1 identical over 7 bases. There are 13 residues in the CDR3. The V and J ends lost 5 bases and 3 bases, in that order; junction bases with no gene match: 3. Germline CDR1 and CDR2: MDHEN and SYDVKM. Written as DNA, the CDR3 is TGTGCCAGCAGTAAGGGGACAGACTATGGCTACACCTTC. Its protein is CASSKGTDYGYTF.

The CDR3 region is CASRNRGRPEAFF. As DNA, the CDR3 is TGTGCCAGCAGAAACAGGGGGCGCCCTGAAGCTTTCTTT. This chain uses TRBV11-1 with TRBJ1-1; 9 positions match TRBD1. The germline V gene encodes CDR1 SGHAT and CDR2 FQDESV (reference sequence). V lost 6 bases, J lost 6 bases, and 5 bases stayed unmatched. There are 13 residues in the CDR3.

This clone was recorded only once. V and J are TRBV6-6 and TRBJ1-6, with D unresolved. Per germline, CDR1 MNHNY and CDR2 SVGAGI (reference sequence). Trimming removed 2 bases at V and 7 bases at J, with 12 bases between. The CDR3 has 15 amino acids. CDR3 coding DNA: TGTGCCAGCAGTTACCCAGGTCGACGGAATTCACCCCTCCACTTT. Translated, it gives CASSYPGRRNSPLHF.

This chain links TRBV4-3 with TRBJ1-2; D unclear. The CDR3 spans 14 residues. Germline assignment: CDR1 LGHNA and CDR2 YSLEER. V gave up 0 bases and J gave up 8 bases, with 13 bases separating them. The CDR3 DNA reads TGCGCCAGCAGCCAAGAGGTCCGGACTAGGGGCTACACCTTC. The encoded protein is CASSQEVRTRGYTF.

V usage is TRBV4-1 and J usage is TRBJ1-2; 7 bases are a match to TRBD1. CDR1 is MGHRA, CDR2 YSYEKL, per germline. This CDR3 has 16 residues. After removal of 2 bases from V and 2 bases from J, the junction contained 8 bases not matched to a gene. The CDR3 spells CASSQNRDSLNYGYTF. DNA of the CDR3: TGCGCCAGCAGCCAAAACCGGGACAGCTTAAACTATGGCTACACCTTC.

This clone is categorized as medium-sized. This chain links TRBV11-2 with TRBJ1-1; 7 positions agree with TRBD1. The CDR3 is made up of 15 amino acids. V dropped 5 bases and J dropped 0; count of bases not matched to a gene: 6. From germline, CDR1 is SGHAT and CDR2 FQNNGV. DNA for the CDR3: TGTGCCAGCAGCCCCCTGACAGGGATGAACACTGAAGCTTTCTTT. Amino acid sequence: CASSPLTGMNTEAFF.

This chain joins TRBV28 and TRBJ1-2, with D perhaps matching TRBD1 (6 bases). The germline V gene has CDR1 MDHEN and CDR2 SYDVKM. The CDR3 is 16 residues long. Trimming took 4 bases from V and 4 from J, leaving 19 bases between them. In nucleotides, the CDR3 is TGTGCCAGCAGTTCACGCAGGGGCGGCCACCTCTATGGCTACACCTTC. Amino acid sequence: CASSSRRGGHLYGYTF.

The sample holds one count of this clone. The V and J genes are TRBV9 and TRBJ1-1; perhaps TRBD1 as D (6 bases). Germline CDR1 reads SGDLS; CDR2 reads YYNGEE. The ends were cut back, 2 bases at V and 4 bases at J, with 18 bases in the middle. The CDR3 has 16 residues. The CDR3 region is CASSVGTGTFSTEAFF. The CDR3 DNA follows: TGTGCCAGCAGCGTCGGAACCGGGACATTTAGCACTGAAGCTTTCTTT.

This chain joins TRBV5-6 and TRBJ1-6; D gene ambiguous. Trimming pared 0 bases from V and 10 bases from J, leaving 5 bases between. The CDR3 runs to 12 residues. CDR1 and CDR2 from the germline V gene are SGHDT and YYEEEE. The CDR3 region is CASSLVASPLHF. In nucleotides, the CDR3 is TGTGCCAGCAGCTTGGTAGCATCACCCCTCCACTTT.

The chain recombines TRBV15 with TRBJ2-7; D possibly corresponds to TRBD1 (6 bases). Germline values: CDR1 LNHNV, CDR2 YYDKDF (reference sequence). Trimming removed 5 bases at V and 5 bases at J, with 13 bases between. The CDR3 sequence is 13 residues long. In DNA, the CDR3 is TGTGCCACCAGCGCTCGACAGGCGAACGAGCAGTACTTC. Translation: CATSARQANEQYF. The full variable domain, rest sourced from reference TRBV15 and TRBJ2-7, is DAMVIQNPRYQVTQFGKPVTLSCSQTLNHNVMYWYQQKSSQAPKLLFHYYDKDFNNEADTPDNFQSRRPNTSFCFLDIRSPGLGDTAMYLCATSARQANEQYFGPGTRLTVT.

This clone appeared a single time. The CDR3 DNA reads as TGTGCCAGCACTCCTGGGGCCAGGGAGACCCAGTACTTC. Protein: CASTPGARETQYF. This chain uses TRBV28 with TRBJ2-5, with a weak D call TRBD1 (5 bases). CDR3 length: 13 amino acids. V lost 7 bases and J lost 5, with 14 bases in between. Germline CDR1 reads MDHEN; CDR2 reads SYDVKM.

The rearrangement uses TRBV15 and TRBJ1-6, with D perhaps TRBD1 (5 bases). Germline CDR1 LNHNV, CDR2 YYDKDF (reference sequence). Trimming pared 2 bases from V and 4 bases from J, leaving 9 bases between. CDR3 size: 15 residues. The CDR3: CATSRQTAYNSPLHF. Here the CDR3 DNA reads TGTGCCACCAGCAGACAGACAGCTTATAATTCACCCCTCCACTTT.

This clone occurred once. The CDR3: CASSGTGTSLETQYF. In DNA form, the CDR3 reads TGCGCCAGCAGCGGGACCGGGACTAGTCTAGAGACCCAGTACTTC. This chain links TRBV5-1 with TRBJ2-5; TRBD2 matches at 8 bases. Looked up from germline, CDR1 is SGHRS and CDR2 is YFSETQ. The CDR3 sequence is 15 residues long. J was trimmed by 4 bases and V by 4 bases; bases with no gene match: 9.

The chain is built from TRBV15 and TRBJ2-5; 7 bases match TRBD1. V was pared by 2 bases and J by 3 bases, with 6 bases of the junction left unmatched. Germline V gene lookup returns CDR1 LNHNV and CDR2 YYDKDF (reference sequence). The CDR3 is made up of 15 amino acids. The chain's CDR3 is CATSRTPTGKETQYF. CDR3 DNA: TGTGCCACCAGCAGAACTCCGACAGGGAAAGAGACCCAGTACTTC.

The chain carries TRBV5-1 and TRBJ2-5; D gene unclear. Trimming removed 3 bases from V and 1 base from J, with 16 bases in between. There are 16 residues in the CDR3. Germline V lookup: CDR1 SGHRS, CDR2 YFSETQ. In DNA, the CDR3 is TGCGCCAGCAGCTCCGACAATCGACATCGCCAAGAGACCCAGTACTTC. This sequence encodes CASSSDNRHRQETQYF.

The table lists this clone with a count of one. The chain uses TRBV6-5 and TRBJ2-7, with 8 bases lining up with TRBD1. The CDR3 consists of 14 residues. Germline-derived CDR1 and CDR2 are MNHEY and SVGAGI. Trimming at V came to 2 bases and at J to 3 bases, leaving 3 bases not matched to a gene. CDR3 protein: CASSYQTGGYEQYF. The CDR3, as DNA: TGTGCCAGCAGTTACCAAACAGGGGGCTACGAGCAGTACTTC.

The rearrangement links TRBV29-1 to TRBJ1-1, with 10 bases that match TRBD1. Per germline, CDR1 SQVTM and CDR2 ANQGSEA. The trim removed 6 bases at V and 4 bases at J, leaving 8 bases unmatched. CDR3 length: 14 amino acids. The CDR3 here is CSVLTGGLSTEAFF. CDR3 DNA: TGCAGCGTCCTGACAGGGGGCTTGAGCACTGAAGCTTTCTTT. Filled out from reference TRBV29-1 and TRBJ1-1, the complete variable domain reads SAVISQKPSRDICQRGTSLTIQCQVDSQVTMMFWYRQQPGQSLTLIATANQGSEATYESGFVIDKFPISRPNLTFSTLTVSNMSPEDSSIYLCSVLTGGLSTEAFFGQGTRLTVV.

V gene TRBV2 combines with J gene TRBJ1-5; D remains ambiguous. This CDR3 contains 11 residues. Germline V gives CDR1 SNHLY, CDR2 FYNNEI. V gave up 7 bases and J gave up 9 bases, with 10 bases separating them. The CDR3: CASKRGGPQHF. Here the CDR3 DNA reads TGTGCCAGCAAACGAGGAGGGCCCCAGCATTTT.

V and J are TRBV11-3 and TRBJ1-1; D might be TRBD1 (5 bases). CDR3 length: 18 residues. Germline V gene sequence: CDR1 SGHNT, CDR2 YENEEA. V shed 5 bases and J shed 1 base, with 23 bases lying between them. The chain's CDR3 is CASSLETGLGVANTEAFF. Written as DNA, the CDR3 is TGTGCCAGCAGCCTCGAAACGGGACTTGGCGTCGCGAACACTGAAGCTTTCTTT.

V and J are TRBV4-1 and TRBJ2-7; D not resolved. The V and J ends lost 0 bases and 0 bases respectively, with 9 bases between them. This CDR3 has 15 amino acids. Germline CDR1 is MGHRA and CDR2 is YSYEKL. The CDR3 DNA follows: TGCGCCAGCAGCCAAGAAAGCTACCTCTCCTACGAGCAGTACTTC. Translating it yields CASSQESYLSYEQYF.

The gene calls are TRBV27 and TRBJ2-7, with a tentative D call TRBD1 (5 bases). CDR1 and CDR2 from the germline V gene are MNHEY and SMNVEV (reference sequence). The CDR3 length is 13 residues. Trimming pared 5 bases from V and 2 bases from J, leaving 10 bases between. The CDR3 region has the DNA TGTGCCAGCAGTCTAGGGGTCGCCTACGAGCAGTACTTC. It yields the protein CASSLGVAYEQYF.

This clone was counted only a few times. V usage is TRBV9 and J usage is TRBJ1-1; 7 positions agree with TRBD1. Per germline, CDR1 SGDLS and CDR2 YYNGEE. The CDR3 has 14 amino acids. The ends lost 3 bases at V and 5 bases at J; junction bases unmatched: 7. The DNA of the CDR3 is TGTGCCAGCAGCGGACCCCAGGGGGGAACTGAAGCTTTCTTT. It specifies CASSGPQGGTEAFF.

CDR3 DNA: TGTGCCAGCAGTGAACTAGCGGGGGGGCCCGGGGAGCTGTTTTTT. Encoded protein: CASSELAGGPGELFF. This sequence joins TRBV6-1 and TRBJ2-2, with TRBD2 identical over 12 bases. The CDR3 totals 15 residues. Germline V CDR1 and CDR2: MNHNS, SASEGT. J lost 6 bases, V lost 2 bases, and 1 base had no gene match.